This T cell receptor beta chain was identified in a study of regulatory T cells in long-lasting Graves disease. In germline, CDR1 is SGHRS, CDR2 YFSETQ. This CDR3 region has 18 residues. The germline V and J ends were trimmed by 0 bases and 4 bases, with 22 bases remaining between them. Time point described: newly diagnosed GD, antithyroid drugs for less than 3 months. Extracted RNA from PBMCs served as the source of the TCR library. A few counts support this clonotype. Libraries of TCR beta came from iRepertoire HTBI primers plus Arm-PCR of CDR3 regions. A single record per CDR3 protein comes from TCRdb applying MiXCR to the multiplex PCR reads. The top ten clones hold about 15% of a sample with roughly 420,000 distinct CDR3 sequences, 11% to 15% of them seen once. This sample was also put to use in a study of T cells in Graves' hyperthyroidism and ophthalmopathy. As that report states: No ophthalmopathy progression within 18 months constituted stable Graves' hyperthyroidism.

This TCR was sampled from a woman between 50 and 59 years old with Graves disease. Sequencing used peripheral blood mononuclear cells (PBMCs), obtained at new diagnosis, from a patient treated with antithyroid drugs. This chain joins TRBV5-1 and TRBJ2-5, with a possible D match to TRBD2 (6 bases). CDR3 in DNA: TGCGCCAGCAGCTTGGGGGGGAGGAGCGGATCATTCGGAGAGACCCAGTACTTC. Translation: CASSLGGRSGSFGETQYF.